The clone carrying this T cell receptor beta chain was counted many times. The antigen remains unidentified. The same CDR3 also results from other DNA sequences found in this sample. V was cut by 3 bases and J by 1 base, with 8 bases left in between. This CDR3 region has 14 residues. From germline, CDR1 is KGHSH and CDR2 LQKENI. These data belong to a study of T cells after posttransplantation cyclophosphamide. The study's findings and limits: Blood and skin or GI T cell repertoires showed limited TRB overlap. After PTCy, TRB diversity resembled that of CNI/methotrexate controls.

Cyclophosphamide on days +3 and +4 followed busulfan-fludarabine conditioning and a marrow graft. The data were produced by immunoSEQ multiplex PCR, yet TCRdb's version contains in-frame clones alone and is incomplete. Listed for the sample are thousands of clones, none seen a single time. V is TRBV18 and J is TRBJ2-3, with D possibly matching TRBD2 (5 bases). Here the sequenced sample was PBMCs, taken after allogeneic stem cell transplant with posttransplant cyclophosphamide. The clonotype originates from a male patient in his fifties or sixties who received an allogeneic stem cell transplant from an unrelated donor, was CMV-positive, and had acute GVHD only. Some T cells may possibly be graft donor cells. The DNA of the CDR3 is TGTGCCAGCTCACCCTCCGGGGGCACAGATACGCAGTATTTT. It encodes CASSPSGGTDTQYF.